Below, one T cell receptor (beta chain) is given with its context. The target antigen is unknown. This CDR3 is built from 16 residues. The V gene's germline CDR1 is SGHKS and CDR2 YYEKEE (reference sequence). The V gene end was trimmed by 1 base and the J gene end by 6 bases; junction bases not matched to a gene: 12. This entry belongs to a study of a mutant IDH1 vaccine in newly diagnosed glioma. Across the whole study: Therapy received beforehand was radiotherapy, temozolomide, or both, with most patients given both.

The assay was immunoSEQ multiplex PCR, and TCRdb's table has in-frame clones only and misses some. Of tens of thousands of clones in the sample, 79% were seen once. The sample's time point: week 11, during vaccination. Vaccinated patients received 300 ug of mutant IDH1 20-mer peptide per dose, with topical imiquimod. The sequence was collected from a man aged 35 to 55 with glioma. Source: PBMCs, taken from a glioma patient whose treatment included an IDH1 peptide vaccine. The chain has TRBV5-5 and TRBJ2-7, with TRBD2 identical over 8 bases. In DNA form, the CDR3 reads TGTGCCAGCAGCTTGAGGGGGGTTAGCGGGACGGGCGAGCAGTACTTC. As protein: CASSLRGVSGTGEQYF. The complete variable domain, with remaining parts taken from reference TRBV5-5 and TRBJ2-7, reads DAGVTQSPTHLIKTRGQQVTLRCSPISGHKSVSWYQQVLGQGPQFIFQYYEKEERGRGNFPDRFSARQFPNYSSELNVNALLLGDSALYLCASSLRGVSGTGEQYFGPGTRLTVT.